The present TCR beta chain was sequenced within a study of blood T cell repertoires in COVID-19 (dated by TCRdb to 2018 to 2020). Background for the entire study: Samples covering the acute and convalescent phases of COVID-19 were provided by collaborators in the United States, Italy and Spain. Where available, HLA class I and class II types were obtained from metadata supplied by the sample provider rather than from assay-based typing. The prospective study material was composed of cDNA or gDNA derived from T cells, B-cell-depleted T cells, or PBMCs. The repertoires were released in a freely available public database intended as a resource for research on the immune response to SARS-CoV-2. The samples were drawn from two sources: the first 160 participants of the ongoing ImmuneRACE study, and about 1,300 subjects contributed by 6 global collaborators. A de-identified subject ID, COVID-19 status, age in years and sex were almost always included in the sample metadata. The dataset comprised deeply sampled blood TCRbeta repertoires from subjects exposed to, actively infected with, or recovered from COVID-19. General findings and caveats noted by the study authors: The amount of clinical and demographic metadata varied by source and participant and was provided uncurated.

TCRbeta CDR3 regions were amplified from genomic DNA using the immunoSEQ Assay, a bias-controlled multiplex PCR. For the original study's pipeline: The number of nucleated cells in each sample was estimated by amplification of reference gene primers within the assay. To quantify the absolute abundance of each unique TCRbeta CDR3 rearrangement, sequence reads were collapsed and filtered. Productive Simpson clonality was computed per sample as the square root of Simpson's diversity index over productive rearrangements. TCRdb re-hosts the immuneACCESS table, in-frame sequences only. Its copies lack some clones; in the studies checked, an unresolved V gene accounts for under half of them, and the cause for the rest is not known. The V and J calls and clone size are taken from that table; D and trimming were inferred from the DNA. The sample table holds a few hundred thousand clones, of which around 89% were seen once. About 1.7% of the sample goes to the ten largest clones.

Enrolling through a virtual design, the prospective study's participants ranged in age from roughly 18 to 90 years and lived across roughly 23 United States geographic areas. In the prospective study, participants were assigned to cohorts based on the clinical history participants reported in a screening survey and a study questionnaire. Recovered participants in ImmuneRACE Cohort 3 were defined as having two consecutive negative NP/OP PCR tests, clearance from a healthcare professional, or resolution of symptoms. Mobile phlebotomists in the prospective study collected whole blood, serum and a nasopharyngeal or oropharyngeal swab from every participant. Over an approximately 2-month period, participants in the prospective study had the option of providing additional blood draws and questionnaires. Prospective study blood samples were shipped either frozen or at room temperature before DNA extraction.

This clone appeared once. Its antigen is currently not known. No clone much larger than this one lies a single base away; base qualities are absent. From a lookup of the germline V gene, CDR1 and CDR2 are SGHVS and FQNEAQ. V ends up 5 bases short and J 6 bases short, with an unmatched junction base count of 9. From the cysteine up to the phenylalanine, the CDR3 has a length of 16 residues. Only the CDR3 part of the read is kept: 48 bases, read in frame from the first base. The TCR originated in a woman in her 40s who had recovered from COVID-19. Sequencing input: PBMCs or T cells enriched from blood (not recorded which). The chain joins TRBV7-8 to TRBJ2-1, with 11 junctional bases fitting TRBD2. CDR3 loop: CASSPQRLAGTNEQFF. The DNA reads TGTGCCAGCAGCCCTCAGCGACTAGCGGGGACCAATGAGCAGTTCTTC.